The T cell receptor beta chain described here comes from a study of cytotoxic CD8 clonotypes in ibrutinib-treated CLL. About the study: Ten to eleven relapsed/refractory, over 14 treatment-naive; fewer than 18 IGHV unmutated. Partial responses numbered roughly 25 and complete responses 2; after a median approximately 70 months, around 14 stayed remitted and about twelve progressed. Study-level findings and limits: Clonality at baseline surpassed age-matched healthy donors and tracked circulating CD8+ T-cell counts.

The planned depth of sequencing spanned 1 in 200,000 to 1 in 1 million T cells. Clones were sequenced by immunoSEQ multiplex PCR, and TCRdb holds only the in-frame ones, with some missing. The profile covers about 140,000 clones, with roughly 80% appearing a single time and around 30% taken by the ten largest. On this clone: As yet, its antigen is unknown.

Deletions cut 4 bases from V and 2 bases from J, with 9 bases between. This CDR3 is built from 13 residues. Germline values: CDR1 SNHLY, CDR2 FYNNEI. The origin of this receptor is a human donor with chronic lymphocytic leukemia. The gene calls are TRBV2 and TRBJ2-7, with D possibly TRBD1 on 6 matching bases. The sample was PBMCs, taken after 12 months of ibrutinib treatment. The CDR3 spells CASSAGAAYEQYF. The CDR3 DNA reads as TGTGCCAGCAGTGCAGGGGCGGCCTACGAGCAGTACTTC.